Shown below are 3 T cell receptor beta chains from a single sample sequenced in a study of graft-versus-host responses after intestinal transplantation. The protocol was immunoSEQ multiplex PCR, while the TCRdb copy is restricted to in-frame clones and leaves out a portion. The sample has around 70,000 clones, around 90% seen once. These TCRs are of unknown antigen specificity. Sample: unstimulated CD8+ T cells sorted from spleen or lymph node cells, taken before intestinal transplant. The receptors originated from a human donor who received an intestinal transplant.

This chain links TRBV5-1 with TRBJ2-2, with D possibly matching TRBD1 (5 bases). The CDR3 has 15 amino acids. The V end lost 0 bases, the J end lost 4 bases, and 10 bases lay between the germline ends. The germline V gene has CDR1 SGHRS and CDR2 YFSETQ. The CDR3 protein is CASSLADSSTGELFF. The CDR3 nucleotides are TGCGCCAGCAGCTTGGCTGACAGCAGCACCGGGGAGCTGTTTTTT.

The chain is built from TRBV6-5 and TRBJ1-2; TRBD1 agrees at 9 bases. Germline V CDR1 and CDR2: MNHEY, SVGAGI. V trimming: 7 bases; J trimming: 6 bases; junction bases outside the gene matches: 9. This CDR3 has 14 residues. CDR3: CASIGTGTVDGYTF. CDR3 in DNA: TGTGCCAGCATCGGGACAGGGACAGTGGATGGCTACACCTTC.

V gene TRBV9 combines with J gene TRBJ1-2, with 12 bases fitting TRBD1. V gave up 4 bases and J gave up 2 bases; unmatched junction bases: 9. Looked up from germline, CDR1 is SGDLS and CDR2 is YYNGEE. The CDR3 contains 17 residues. DNA for the CDR3: TGTGCCAGCAGCTCCCAAGGGGGACAGGGGGCGAACTATGGCTACACCTTC. Amino acid sequence: CASSSQGGQGANYGYTF.